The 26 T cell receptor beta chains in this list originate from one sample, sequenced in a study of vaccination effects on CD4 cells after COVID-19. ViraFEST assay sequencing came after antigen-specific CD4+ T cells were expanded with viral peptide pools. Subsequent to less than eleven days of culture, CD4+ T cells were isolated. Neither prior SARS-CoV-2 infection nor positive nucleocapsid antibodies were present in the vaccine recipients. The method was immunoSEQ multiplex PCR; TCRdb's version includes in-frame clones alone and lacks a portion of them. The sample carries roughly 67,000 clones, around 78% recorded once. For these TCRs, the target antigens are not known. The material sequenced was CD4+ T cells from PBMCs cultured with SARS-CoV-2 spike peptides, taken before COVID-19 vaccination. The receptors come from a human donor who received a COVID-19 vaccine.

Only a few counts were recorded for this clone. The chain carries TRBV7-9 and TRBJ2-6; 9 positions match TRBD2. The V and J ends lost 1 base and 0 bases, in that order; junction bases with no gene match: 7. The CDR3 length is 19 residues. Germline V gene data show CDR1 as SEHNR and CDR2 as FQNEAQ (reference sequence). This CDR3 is CASSLGLQRGDSGANVLTF. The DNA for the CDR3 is TGTGCCAGCAGCTTAGGGCTTCAGCGGGGGGACTCTGGGGCCAACGTCCTGACTTTC.

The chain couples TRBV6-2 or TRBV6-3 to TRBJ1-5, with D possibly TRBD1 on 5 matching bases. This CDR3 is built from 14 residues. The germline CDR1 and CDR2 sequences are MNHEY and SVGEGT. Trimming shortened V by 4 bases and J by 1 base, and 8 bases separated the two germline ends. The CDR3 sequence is CASSSGFSNQPQHF. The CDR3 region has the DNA TGTGCCAGCAGTTCAGGGTTCAGCAATCAGCCCCAGCATTTT.

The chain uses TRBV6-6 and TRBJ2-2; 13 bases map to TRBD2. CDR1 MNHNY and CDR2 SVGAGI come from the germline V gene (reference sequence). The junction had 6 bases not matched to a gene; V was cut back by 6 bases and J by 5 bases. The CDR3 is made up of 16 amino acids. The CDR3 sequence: CASSPTSGGRTGELFF. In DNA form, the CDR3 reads TGTGCCAGCAGCCCGACTAGCGGGGGGCGAACCGGGGAGCTGTTTTTT.

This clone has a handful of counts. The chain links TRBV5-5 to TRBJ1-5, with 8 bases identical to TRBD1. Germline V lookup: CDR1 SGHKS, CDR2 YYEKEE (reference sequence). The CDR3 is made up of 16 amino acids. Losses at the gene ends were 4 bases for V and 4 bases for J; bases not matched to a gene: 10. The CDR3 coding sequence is TGTGCCAGCAGCCCGAAAGGACAGGGAGATAATCAGCCCCAGCATTTT. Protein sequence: CASSPKGQGDNQPQHF.

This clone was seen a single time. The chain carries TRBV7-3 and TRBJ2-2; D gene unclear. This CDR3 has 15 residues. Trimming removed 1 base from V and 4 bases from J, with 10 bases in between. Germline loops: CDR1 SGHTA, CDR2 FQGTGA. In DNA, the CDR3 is TGTGCCAGCAGCTTAAGCGACGGTGGCACCGGGGAGCTGTTTTTT. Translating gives CASSLSDGGTGELFF.

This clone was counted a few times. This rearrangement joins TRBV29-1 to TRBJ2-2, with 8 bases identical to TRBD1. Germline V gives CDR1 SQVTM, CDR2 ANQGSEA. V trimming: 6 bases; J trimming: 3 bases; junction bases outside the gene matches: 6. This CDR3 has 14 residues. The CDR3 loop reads CSVDRGLDTGELFF. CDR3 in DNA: TGCAGCGTCGACAGGGGATTGGACACCGGGGAGCTGTTTTTT.

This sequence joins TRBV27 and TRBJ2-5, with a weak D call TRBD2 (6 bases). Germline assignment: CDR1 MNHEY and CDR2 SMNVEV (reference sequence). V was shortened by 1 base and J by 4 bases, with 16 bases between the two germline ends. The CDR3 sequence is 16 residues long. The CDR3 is CASSLLSGGKGETQYF. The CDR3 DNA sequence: TGTGCCAGCAGTTTATTATCCGGGGGAAAAGGAGAGACCCAGTACTTC.

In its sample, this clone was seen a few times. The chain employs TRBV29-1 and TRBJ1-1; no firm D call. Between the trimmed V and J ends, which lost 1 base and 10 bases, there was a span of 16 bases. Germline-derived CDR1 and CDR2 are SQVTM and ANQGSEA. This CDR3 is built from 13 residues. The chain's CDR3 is CSVEVRLGLGAFF. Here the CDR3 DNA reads TGCAGCGTTGAAGTGCGGTTGGGCCTGGGAGCTTTCTTT.

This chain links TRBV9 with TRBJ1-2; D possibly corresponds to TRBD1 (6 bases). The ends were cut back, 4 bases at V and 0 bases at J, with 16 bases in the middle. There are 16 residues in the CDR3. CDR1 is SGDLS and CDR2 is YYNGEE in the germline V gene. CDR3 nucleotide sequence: TGTGCCAGCAGCTCCAACCACAGGGCTTCTAACTATGGCTACACCTTC. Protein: CASSSNHRASNYGYTF.

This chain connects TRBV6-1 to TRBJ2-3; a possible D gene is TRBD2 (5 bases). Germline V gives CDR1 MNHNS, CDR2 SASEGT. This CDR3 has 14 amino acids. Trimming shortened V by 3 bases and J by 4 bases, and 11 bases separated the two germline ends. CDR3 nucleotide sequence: TGTGCCAGCAGTGAGGATCCGGGGTCAGATACGCAGTATTTT. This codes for CASSEDPGSDTQYF.

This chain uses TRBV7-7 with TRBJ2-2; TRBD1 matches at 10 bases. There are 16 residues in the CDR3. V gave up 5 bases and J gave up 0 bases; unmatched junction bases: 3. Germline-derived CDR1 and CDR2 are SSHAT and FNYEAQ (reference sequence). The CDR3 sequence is CASSRGTGANTGELFF. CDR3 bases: TGTGCCAGCAGCCGCGGGACAGGGGCGAACACCGGGGAGCTGTTTTTT.

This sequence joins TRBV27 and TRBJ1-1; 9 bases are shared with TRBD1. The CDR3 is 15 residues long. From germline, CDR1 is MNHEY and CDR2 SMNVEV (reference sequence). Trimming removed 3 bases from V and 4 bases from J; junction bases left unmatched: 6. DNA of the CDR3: TGTGCCAGCAGTTTGACAGGGGGTGAGACCACTGAAGCTTTCTTT. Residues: CASSLTGGETTEAFF.

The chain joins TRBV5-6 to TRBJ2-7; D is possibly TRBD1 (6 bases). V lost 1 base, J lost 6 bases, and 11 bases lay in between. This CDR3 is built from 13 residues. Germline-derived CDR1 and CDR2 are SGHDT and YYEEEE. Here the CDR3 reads CASSLMGAGEQYV. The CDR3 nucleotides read TGTGCCAGCAGCTTGATGGGGGCGGGCGAGCAGTACGTC.

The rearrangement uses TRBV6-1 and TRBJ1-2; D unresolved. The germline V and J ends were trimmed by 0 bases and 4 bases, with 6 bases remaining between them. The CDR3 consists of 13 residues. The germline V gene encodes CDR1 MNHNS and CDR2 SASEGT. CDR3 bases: TGTGCCAGCAGTGAAGCAGGCCCCTATGGCTACACCTTC. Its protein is CASSEAGPYGYTF.

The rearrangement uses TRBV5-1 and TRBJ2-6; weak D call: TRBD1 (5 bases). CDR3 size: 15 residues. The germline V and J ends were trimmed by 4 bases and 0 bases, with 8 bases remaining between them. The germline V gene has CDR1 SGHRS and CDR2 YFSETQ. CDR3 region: CASSLDSSGANVLTF. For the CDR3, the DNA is TGCGCCAGCAGCCTTGACAGCTCTGGGGCCAACGTCCTGACTTTC. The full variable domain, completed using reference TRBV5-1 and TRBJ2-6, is KAGVTQTPRYLIKTRGQQVTLSCSPISGHRSVSWYQQTPGQGLQFLFEYFSETQRNKGNFPGRFSGRQFSNSRSEMNVSTLELGDSALYLCASSLDSSGANVLTFGAGSRLTVL.

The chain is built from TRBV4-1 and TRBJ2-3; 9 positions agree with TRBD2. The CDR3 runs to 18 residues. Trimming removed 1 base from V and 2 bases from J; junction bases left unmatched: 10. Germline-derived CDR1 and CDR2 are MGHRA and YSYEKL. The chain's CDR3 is CASSQAKAGTSLTDTQYF. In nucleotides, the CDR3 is TGCGCCAGCAGCCAAGCTAAAGCTGGGACTAGCCTCACAGATACGCAGTATTTT.

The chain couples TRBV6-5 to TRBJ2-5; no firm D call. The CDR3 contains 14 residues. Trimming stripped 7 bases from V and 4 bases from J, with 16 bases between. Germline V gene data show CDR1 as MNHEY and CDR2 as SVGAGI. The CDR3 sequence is CASIQSLSRETQYF. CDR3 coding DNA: TGTGCCAGCATACAAAGTCTCTCACGAGAGACCCAGTACTTC.

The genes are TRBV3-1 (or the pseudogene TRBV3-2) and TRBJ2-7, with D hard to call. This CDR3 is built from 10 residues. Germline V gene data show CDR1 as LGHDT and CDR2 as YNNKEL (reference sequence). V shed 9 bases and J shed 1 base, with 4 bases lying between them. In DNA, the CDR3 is TGTGCCAGGACTTCCTACGAGCAGTACGTC. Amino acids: CARTSYEQYV.

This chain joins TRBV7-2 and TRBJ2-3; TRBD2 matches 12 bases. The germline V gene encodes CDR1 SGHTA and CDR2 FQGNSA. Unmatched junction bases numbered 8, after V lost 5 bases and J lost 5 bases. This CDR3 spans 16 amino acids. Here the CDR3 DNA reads TGTGCCAGCAGCCCGCTACTAGCGGGGGGTGGAGATACGCAGTATTTT. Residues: CASSPLLAGGGDTQYF.

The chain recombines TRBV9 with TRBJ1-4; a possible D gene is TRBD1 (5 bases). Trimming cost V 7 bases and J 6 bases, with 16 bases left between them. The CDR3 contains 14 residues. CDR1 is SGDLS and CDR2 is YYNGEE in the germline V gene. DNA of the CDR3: TGTGCCAGCGCATCCCGGGACGTGGATGAAAAACTGTTTTTT. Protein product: CASASRDVDEKLFF.

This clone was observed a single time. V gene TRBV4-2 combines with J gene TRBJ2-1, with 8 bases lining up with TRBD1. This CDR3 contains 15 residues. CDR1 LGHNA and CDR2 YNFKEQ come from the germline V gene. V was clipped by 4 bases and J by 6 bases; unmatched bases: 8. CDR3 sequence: CASSPTGTGLNEQFF. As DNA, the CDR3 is TGTGCCAGCAGCCCAACCGGGACAGGACTCAATGAGCAGTTCTTC.

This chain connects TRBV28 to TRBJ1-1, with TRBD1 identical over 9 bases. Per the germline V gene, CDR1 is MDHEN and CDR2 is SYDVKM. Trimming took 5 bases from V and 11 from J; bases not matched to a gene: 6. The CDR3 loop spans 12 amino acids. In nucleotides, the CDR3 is TGTGCCAGCAGTCCTCGGACAGGGGCCGCTTTCTTT. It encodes CASSPRTGAAFF.

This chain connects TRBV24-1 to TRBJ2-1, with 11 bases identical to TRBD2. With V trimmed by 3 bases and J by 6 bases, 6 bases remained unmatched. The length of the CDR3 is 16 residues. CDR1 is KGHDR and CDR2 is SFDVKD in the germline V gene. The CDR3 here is CATSDPVAGGPNEQFF. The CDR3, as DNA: TGTGCCACCAGTGATCCCGTAGCGGGGGGGCCCAATGAGCAGTTCTTC.

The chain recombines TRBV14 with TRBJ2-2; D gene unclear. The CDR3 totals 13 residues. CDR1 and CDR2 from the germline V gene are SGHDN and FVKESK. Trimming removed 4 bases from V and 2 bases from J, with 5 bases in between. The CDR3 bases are TGTGCCAGCAGCCCGCAAAACACCGGGGAGCTGTTTTTT. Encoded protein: CASSPQNTGELFF.

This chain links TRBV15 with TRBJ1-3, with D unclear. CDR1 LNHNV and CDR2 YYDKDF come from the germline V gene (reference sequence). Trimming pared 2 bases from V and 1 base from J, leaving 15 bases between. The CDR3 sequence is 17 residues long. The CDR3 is CATSRPEFVKSGNTIYF. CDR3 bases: TGTGCCACCAGCAGACCCGAATTCGTAAAGTCTGGAAACACCATATATTTT.

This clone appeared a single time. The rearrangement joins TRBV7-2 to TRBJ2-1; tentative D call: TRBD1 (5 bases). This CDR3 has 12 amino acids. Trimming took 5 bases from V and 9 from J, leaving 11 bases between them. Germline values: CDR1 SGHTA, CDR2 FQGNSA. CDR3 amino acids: CASSQWGGEQFF. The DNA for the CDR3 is TGTGCCAGCAGCCAATGGGGCGGTGAGCAGTTCTTC.